This TCR beta chain was sequenced during a study of T-cell memory formation after mild COVID-19. Regarding the study as a whole: Pre-infection memory held some responding clones, suggesting pre-existing cross-reactive T cells responded.

The V end lost 7 bases, the J end lost 6 bases, and 14 bases lay between the germline ends. CDR3 length equals 12 residues. Germline V lookup: CDR1 SGHRS, CDR2 YFSETQ. TCRdb passed the 5' RACE reads through MiXCR, listing each CDR3 protein once. Of hundreds of thousands of distinct CDR3 sequences in the sample, over 20% were seen once. About this clonotype itself: Its antigen is not identified.

This sequence originates from an adult woman who had mild COVID-19 (a few samples of this study predate the infection). Cell type and time point are not known. V usage is TRBV5-1 and J usage is TRBJ2-7; D may be TRBD1 (6 bases). Sequenced: PBMCs or a T cell subset sorted from them (not recorded which). In DNA, the CDR3 is TGCGCCAGCGGATCACAGGGTCTCGAGCAGTACTTC. As protein: CASGSQGLEQYF.